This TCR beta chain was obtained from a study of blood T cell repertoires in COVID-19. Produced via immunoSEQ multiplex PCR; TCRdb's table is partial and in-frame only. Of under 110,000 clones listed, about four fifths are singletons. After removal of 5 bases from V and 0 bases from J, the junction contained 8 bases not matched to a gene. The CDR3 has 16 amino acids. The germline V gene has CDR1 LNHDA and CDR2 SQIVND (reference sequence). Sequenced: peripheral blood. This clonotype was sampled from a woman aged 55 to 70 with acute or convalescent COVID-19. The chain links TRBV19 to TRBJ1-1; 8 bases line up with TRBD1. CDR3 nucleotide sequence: TGTGCCAGTAGTCCCGGACAGGGCCAAATGAACACTGAAGCTTTCTTT. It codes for CASSPGQGQMNTEAFF.